The table lists the clone carrying this T cell receptor (beta chain) with a count of one. The antigen remains unidentified. The unexposed donors gave CD4+ T cells in about 2010-2019, prior to COVID-19. CD4+ T cells were isolated from the cells after around eleven days of culture. The CDR3 loop spans 14 amino acids. Per the germline V gene, CDR1 is LNHDA and CDR2 is SQIVND (reference sequence). Trimming stripped 5 bases from V and 2 bases from J, with 13 bases between. The entry originates in a study of CD4 T cells in relation to SARS-CoV-2 and coronaviruses. Study information: PBMCs were cultured with antigen for roughly nine days before TCR beta sequencing. Negative control cultures got HIV-1 Nef peptides or no peptide. Points from the study as a whole: Crossreactivity was assessed only for spike protein, not other viral proteins.

The data were produced by immunoSEQ multiplex PCR, yet TCRdb's version contains in-frame clones alone and is incomplete. The sample carries fewer than 25,000 clones, less than 70% recorded once. This TCR was sampled from a human donor in good health. This sequence joins TRBV19 and TRBJ2-7, with TRBD1 as a possible D gene (6 bases). The sample consisted of CD4+ T cells from PBMCs, cultured in vitro. The CDR3 bases are TGTGCCAGTAGTTTTGGGACACAAACCTACGAGCAGTACTTC. Translating gives CASSFGTQTYEQYF.